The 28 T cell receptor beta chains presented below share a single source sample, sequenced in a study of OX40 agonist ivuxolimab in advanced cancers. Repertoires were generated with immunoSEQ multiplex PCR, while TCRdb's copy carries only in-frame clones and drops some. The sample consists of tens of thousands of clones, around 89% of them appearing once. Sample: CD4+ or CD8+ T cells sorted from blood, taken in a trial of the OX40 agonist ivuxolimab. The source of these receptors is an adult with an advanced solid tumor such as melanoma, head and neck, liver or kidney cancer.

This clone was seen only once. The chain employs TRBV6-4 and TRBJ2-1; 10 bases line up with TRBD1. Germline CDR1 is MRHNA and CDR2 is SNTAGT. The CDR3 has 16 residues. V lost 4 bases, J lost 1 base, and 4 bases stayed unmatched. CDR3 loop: CASSGQGAVSYNEQFF. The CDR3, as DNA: TGTGCCAGCAGTGGACAGGGGGCAGTGTCCTACAATGAGCAGTTCTTC.

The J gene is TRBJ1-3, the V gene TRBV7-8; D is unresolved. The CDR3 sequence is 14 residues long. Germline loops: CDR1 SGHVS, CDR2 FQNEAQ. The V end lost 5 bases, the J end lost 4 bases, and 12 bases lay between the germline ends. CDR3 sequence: CASSPRDGGNTIYF. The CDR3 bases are TGTGCCAGCAGCCCCCGGGATGGGGGAAACACCATATATTTT. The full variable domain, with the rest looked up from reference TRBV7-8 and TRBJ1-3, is GAGVSQSPRYKVAKRGQDVALRCDPISGHVSLFWYQQALGQGPEFLTYFQNEAQLDKSGLPSDRFFAERPEGSVSTLKIQRTQQEDSAVYLCASSPRDGGNTIYFGEGSWLTVV.

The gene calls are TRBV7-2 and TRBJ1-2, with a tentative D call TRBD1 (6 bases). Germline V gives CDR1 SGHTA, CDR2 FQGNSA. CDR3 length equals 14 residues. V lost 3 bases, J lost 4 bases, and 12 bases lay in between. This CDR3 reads CASSLMGGPYGYTF. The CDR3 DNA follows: TGTGCCAGCAGCTTGATGGGGGGCCCCTATGGCTACACCTTC.

Here the CDR3 reads CASSLALGSTDTQYF. The CDR3 DNA reads TGTGCCAGCAGCTTGGCCCTAGGTAGCACAGATACGCAGTATTTT. J is TRBJ2-3 and V is TRBV5-4; D is unresolved. Looked up from germline, CDR1 is SGHNT and CDR2 is YYREEE (reference sequence). The CDR3 has 15 amino acids. The V end was cut by 0 bases, the J end by 0 bases, with 8 bases between. The full variable domain, rest sourced from reference TRBV5-4 and TRBJ2-3, is ETGVTQSPTHLIKTRGQQVTLRCSSQSGHNTVSWYQQALGQGPQFIFQYYREEENGRGNFPPRFSGLQFPNYSSELNVNALELDDSALYLCASSLALGSTDTQYFGPGTRLTVL.

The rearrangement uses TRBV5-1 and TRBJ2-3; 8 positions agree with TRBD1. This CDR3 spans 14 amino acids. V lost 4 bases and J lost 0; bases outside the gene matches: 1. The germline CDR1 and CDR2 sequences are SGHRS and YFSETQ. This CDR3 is CASSRTGSTDTQYF. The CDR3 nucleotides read TGCGCCAGCAGCAGGACAGGGAGCACAGATACGCAGTATTTT. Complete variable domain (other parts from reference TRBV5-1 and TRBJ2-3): KAGVTQTPRYLIKTRGQQVTLSCSPISGHRSVSWYQQTPGQGLQFLFEYFSETQRNKGNFPGRFSGRQFSNSRSEMNVSTLELGDSALYLCASSRTGSTDTQYFGPGTRLTVL.

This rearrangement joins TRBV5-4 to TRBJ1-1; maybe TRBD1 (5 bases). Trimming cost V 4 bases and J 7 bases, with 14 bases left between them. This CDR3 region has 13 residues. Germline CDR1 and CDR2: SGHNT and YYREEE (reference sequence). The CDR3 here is CASSPRQPNEAFF. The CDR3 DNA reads TGTGCCAGCAGCCCGAGACAGCCAAATGAAGCTTTCTTT.

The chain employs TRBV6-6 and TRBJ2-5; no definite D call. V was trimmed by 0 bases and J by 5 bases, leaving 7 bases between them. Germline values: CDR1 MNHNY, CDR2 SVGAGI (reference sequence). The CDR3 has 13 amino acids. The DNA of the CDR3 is TGTGCCAGCAGTTACTCGACTTCGGAGACCCAGTACTTC. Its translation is CASSYSTSETQYF.

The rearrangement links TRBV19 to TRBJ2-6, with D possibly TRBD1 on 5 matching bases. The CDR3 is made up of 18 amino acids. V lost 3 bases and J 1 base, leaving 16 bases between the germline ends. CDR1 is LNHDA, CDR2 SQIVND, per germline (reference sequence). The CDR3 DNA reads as TGTGCCAGTAGTATTACAGGTTTTTCCGAATCTGGGGCCAACGTCCTGACTTTC. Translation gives CASSITGFSESGANVLTF. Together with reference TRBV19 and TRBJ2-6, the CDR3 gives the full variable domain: DGGITQSPKYLFRKEGQNVTLSCEQNLNHDAMYWYRQDPGQGLRLIYYSQIVNDFQKGDIAEGYSVSREKKESFPLTVTSAQKNPTAFYLCASSITGFSESGANVLTFGAGSRLTVL.

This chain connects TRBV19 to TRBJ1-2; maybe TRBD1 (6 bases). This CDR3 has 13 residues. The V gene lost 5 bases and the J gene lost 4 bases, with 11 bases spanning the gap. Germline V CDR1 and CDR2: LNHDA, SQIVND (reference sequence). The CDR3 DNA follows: TGTGCCAGTAGTTTACAGGGATTCTATGGCTACACCTTC. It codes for CASSLQGFYGYTF.

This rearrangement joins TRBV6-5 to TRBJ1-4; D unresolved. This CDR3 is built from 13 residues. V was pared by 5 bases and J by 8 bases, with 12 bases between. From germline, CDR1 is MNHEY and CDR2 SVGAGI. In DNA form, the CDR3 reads TGTGCCAGCAGTACTTCAAGATGGGAAAAACTGTTTTTT. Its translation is CASSTSRWEKLFF.

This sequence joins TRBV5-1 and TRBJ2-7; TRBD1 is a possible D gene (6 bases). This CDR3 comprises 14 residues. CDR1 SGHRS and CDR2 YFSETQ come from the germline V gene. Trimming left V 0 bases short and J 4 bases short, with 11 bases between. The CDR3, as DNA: TGCGCCAGCAGCTTGGCAGGGGCGCAATACGAGCAGTACTTC. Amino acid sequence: CASSLAGAQYEQYF.

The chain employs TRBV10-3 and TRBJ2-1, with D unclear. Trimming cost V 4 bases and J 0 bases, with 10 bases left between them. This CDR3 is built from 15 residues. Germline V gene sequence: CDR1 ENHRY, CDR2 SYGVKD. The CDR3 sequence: CAISVQLSSYNEQFF. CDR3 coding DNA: TGTGCCATCAGTGTTCAGTTGAGCTCCTACAATGAGCAGTTCTTC.

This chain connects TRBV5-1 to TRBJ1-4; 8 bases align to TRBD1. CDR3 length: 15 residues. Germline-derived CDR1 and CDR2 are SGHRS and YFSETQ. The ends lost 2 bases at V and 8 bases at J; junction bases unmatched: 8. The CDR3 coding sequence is TGCGCCAGCAGCTTCGGACAGGGAAAGAGGGAAAAACTGTTTTTT. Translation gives CASSFGQGKREKLFF.

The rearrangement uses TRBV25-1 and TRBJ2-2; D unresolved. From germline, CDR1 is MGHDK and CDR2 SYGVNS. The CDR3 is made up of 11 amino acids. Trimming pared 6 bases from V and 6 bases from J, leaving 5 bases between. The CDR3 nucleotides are TGTGCCAGCAGAGTGGCCGGGGAGCTGTTTTTT. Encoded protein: CASRVAGELFF.

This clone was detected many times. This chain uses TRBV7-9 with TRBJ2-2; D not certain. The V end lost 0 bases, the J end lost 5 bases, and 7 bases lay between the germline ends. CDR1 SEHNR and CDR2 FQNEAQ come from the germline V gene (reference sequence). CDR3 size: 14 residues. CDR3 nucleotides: TGTGCCAGCAGCTTAGCGCTCAGTACCGGGGAGCTGTTTTTT. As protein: CASSLALSTGELFF.

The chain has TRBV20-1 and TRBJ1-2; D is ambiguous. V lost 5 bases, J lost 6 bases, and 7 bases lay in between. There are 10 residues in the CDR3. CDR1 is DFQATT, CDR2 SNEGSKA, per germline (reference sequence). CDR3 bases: TGCAGTGCTCAGACGGATGGCTACACCTTC. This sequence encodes CSAQTDGYTF.

DNA for the CDR3: TGTGCCAGCAGTGTTACAGCTTCAGGGGGTGAAAAACTGTTTTTT. This translates into CASSVTASGGEKLFF. The rearrangement links TRBV2 to TRBJ1-4; 7 bases agree with TRBD1. This CDR3 spans 15 amino acids. The junction had 9 bases not matched to a gene; V was cut back by 4 bases and J by 7 bases. Germline V gene sequence: CDR1 SNHLY, CDR2 FYNNEI. Together with reference TRBV2 and TRBJ1-4, the CDR3 gives the full variable domain: EPEVTQTPSHQVTQMGQEVILRCVPISNHLYFYWYRQILGQKVEFLVSFYNNEISEKSEIFDDQFSVERPDGSNFTLKIRSTKLEDSAMYFCASSVTASGGEKLFFGSGTQLSVL.

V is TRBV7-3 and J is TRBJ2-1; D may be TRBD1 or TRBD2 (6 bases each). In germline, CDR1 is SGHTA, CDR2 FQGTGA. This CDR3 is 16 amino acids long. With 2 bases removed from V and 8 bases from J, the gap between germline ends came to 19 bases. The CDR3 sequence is CASSLATSGGLYEQFF. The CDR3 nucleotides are TGTGCCAGCAGCTTAGCTACTAGTGGGGGGCTATATGAGCAGTTCTTC.

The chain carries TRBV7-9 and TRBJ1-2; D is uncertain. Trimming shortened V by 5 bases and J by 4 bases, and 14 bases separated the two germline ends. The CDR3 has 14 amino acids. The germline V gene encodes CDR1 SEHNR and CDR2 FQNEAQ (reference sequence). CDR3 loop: CASSRGEVSYGYTF. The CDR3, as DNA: TGTGCCAGCAGCCGAGGTGAGGTTAGCTATGGCTACACCTTC.

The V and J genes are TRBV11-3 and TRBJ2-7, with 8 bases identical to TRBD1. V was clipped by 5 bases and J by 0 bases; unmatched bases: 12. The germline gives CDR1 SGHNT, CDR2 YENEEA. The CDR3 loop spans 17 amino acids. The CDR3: CASSSGLTGANSYEQYF. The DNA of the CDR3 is TGTGCCAGCAGCAGCGGATTGACAGGGGCGAACTCCTACGAGCAGTACTTC. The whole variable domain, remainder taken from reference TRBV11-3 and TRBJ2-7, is EAGVVQSPRYKIIEKKQPVAFWCNPISGHNTLYWYLQNLGQGPELLIRYENEEAVDDSQLPKDRFSAERLKGVDSTLKIQPAELGDSAVYLCASSSGLTGANSYEQYFGPGTRLTVT.

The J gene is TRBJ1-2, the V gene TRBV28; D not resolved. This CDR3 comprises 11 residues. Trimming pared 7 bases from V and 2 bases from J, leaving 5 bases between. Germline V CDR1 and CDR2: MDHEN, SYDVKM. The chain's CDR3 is CASTNNYGYTF. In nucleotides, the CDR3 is TGTGCCAGCACCAACAACTATGGCTACACCTTC.

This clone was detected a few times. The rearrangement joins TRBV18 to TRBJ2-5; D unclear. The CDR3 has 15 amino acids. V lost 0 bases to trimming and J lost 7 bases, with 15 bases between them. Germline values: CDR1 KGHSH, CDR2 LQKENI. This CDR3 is CASSPPPTDEGTQYF. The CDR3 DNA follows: TGTGCCAGCTCACCACCCCCCACGGATGAAGGGACCCAGTACTTC.

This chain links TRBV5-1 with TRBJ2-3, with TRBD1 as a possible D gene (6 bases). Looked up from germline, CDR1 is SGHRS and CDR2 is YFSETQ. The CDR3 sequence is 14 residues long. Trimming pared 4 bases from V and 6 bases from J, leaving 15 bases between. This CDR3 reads CASSPEQGRDTQYF. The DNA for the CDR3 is TGCGCCAGCAGCCCAGAACAGGGCCGGGATACGCAGTATTTT.

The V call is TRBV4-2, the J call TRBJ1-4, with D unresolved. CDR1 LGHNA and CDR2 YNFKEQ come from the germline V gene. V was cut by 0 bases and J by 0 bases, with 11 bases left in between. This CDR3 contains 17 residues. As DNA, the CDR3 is TGTGCCAGCAGCCAAGATGTGCAAGGATCAACTAATGAAAAACTGTTTTTT. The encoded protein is CASSQDVQGSTNEKLFF.

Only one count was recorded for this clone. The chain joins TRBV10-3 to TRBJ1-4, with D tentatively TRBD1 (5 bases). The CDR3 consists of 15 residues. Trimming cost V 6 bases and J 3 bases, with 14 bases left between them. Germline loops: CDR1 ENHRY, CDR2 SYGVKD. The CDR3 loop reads CAISSGGAANEKLFF. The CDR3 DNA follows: TGTGCCATCAGCTCAGGAGGGGCAGCTAATGAAAAACTGTTTTTT.

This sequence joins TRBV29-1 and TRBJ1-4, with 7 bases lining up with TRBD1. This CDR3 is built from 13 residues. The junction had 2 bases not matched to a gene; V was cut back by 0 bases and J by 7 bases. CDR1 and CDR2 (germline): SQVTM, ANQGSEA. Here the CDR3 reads CSVEEGGREKLFF. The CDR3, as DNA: TGCAGCGTTGAAGAAGGGGGCCGTGAAAAACTGTTTTTT.

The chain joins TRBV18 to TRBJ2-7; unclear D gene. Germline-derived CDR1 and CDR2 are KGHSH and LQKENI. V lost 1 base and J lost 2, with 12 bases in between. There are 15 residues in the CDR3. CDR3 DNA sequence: TGTGCCAGCTCACCACGAAACGGAGCCGCCTACGAGCAGTACTTC. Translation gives CASSPRNGAAYEQYF.

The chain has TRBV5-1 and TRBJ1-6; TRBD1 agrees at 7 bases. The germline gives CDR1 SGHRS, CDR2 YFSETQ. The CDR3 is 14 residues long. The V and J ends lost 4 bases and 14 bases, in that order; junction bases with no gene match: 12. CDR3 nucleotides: TGCGCCAGCAGCCCTGGGACAGACGGAAAGGCCCTCCACTTT. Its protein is CASSPGTDGKALHF.